The 5 T cell receptor beta chains below were found in one sample sequenced in a study of beta chain features in type 1 diabetes. The authors reverse transcribed all of the isolated RNA, so sequencing captured expressed TCRB transcripts. Generated by immunoSEQ multiplex PCR, the TCRdb table keeps only in-frame clones and is missing some. The table shows 640,000 or so clones, with over 10% occurring only once. Overall study results and limits: Patients with Type 1 diabetes showed moderately but significantly shorter TCRB CDR3s in all four CD4+ subsets.

No antigen has been identified for these receptors. The sample taken for sequencing was naive CD4+ T cells from blood. These receptors were taken from a man younger than 35 with type 1 diabetes.

This chain connects TRBV10-3 to TRBJ1-2, with no clear D. Trimming pared 5 bases from V and 3 bases from J, leaving 13 bases between. Germline assignment: CDR1 ENHRY and CDR2 SYGVKD. The CDR3 loop spans 14 amino acids. As DNA, the CDR3 is TGTGCCATCAGTTTGTGGGGTGGCGACTATGGCTACACCTTC. Translated, it gives CAISLWGGDYGYTF.

V and J are TRBV29-1 and TRBJ2-7; TRBD1 agrees at 10 bases. This CDR3 has 13 amino acids. V gave up 3 bases and J gave up 4 bases; unmatched junction bases: 3. Germline CDR1 reads SQVTM; CDR2 reads ANQGSEA. CDR3 sequence (DNA): TGCAGCGTTGAGCCGGACAGGGGGTACGAGCAGTACTTC. Its translation is CSVEPDRGYEQYF.

The rearrangement links TRBV30 to TRBJ2-2; D might be TRBD1 (5 bases). With 2 bases removed from V and 4 bases from J, the gap between germline ends came to 11 bases. The CDR3 length is 14 residues. CDR1 and CDR2 (germline): GTSNPN, SVGIG (reference sequence). The CDR3 is CAWSRGGGTGELFF. The CDR3 DNA reads as TGTGCCTGGAGTAGGGGTGGTGGCACCGGGGAGCTGTTTTTT.

CDR3 protein: CASSPTGMSYEQYF. The CDR3, as DNA: TGTGCCAGCAGCCCCACGGGGATGTCCTACGAGCAGTACTTC. The chain has TRBV7-9 and TRBJ2-7; D is perhaps TRBD2 (5 bases). The germline V gene encodes CDR1 SEHNR and CDR2 FQNEAQ (reference sequence). The CDR3 runs to 14 residues. Trimming left V 5 bases short and J 1 base short, with 12 bases between.

This clone was seen more than once but under ten times. This chain connects TRBV28 to TRBJ2-3; D gene unclear. V was pared by 6 bases and J by 4 bases, with 8 bases between. In germline, CDR1 is MDHEN, CDR2 SYDVKM. The CDR3 extends over 12 amino acids. The CDR3 loop reads CASSPGSDTQYF. CDR3 DNA: TGTGCCAGCAGCCCTGGATCAGATACGCAGTATTTT. The full variable domain, in which reference TRBV28 and TRBJ2-3 provide the parts outside the CDR3, is DVKVTQSSRYLVKRTGEKVFLECVQDMDHENMFWYRQDPGLGLRLIYFSYDVKMKEKGDIPEGYSVSREKKERFSLILESASTNQTSMYLCASSPGSDTQYFGPGTRLTVL.